The 22 T cell receptor beta chains listed next were all sequenced from one sample in a study of blood T cell repertoires in COVID-19 (dated by TCRdb to 2019 to 2021). The library was generated by the immunoSEQ multiplex PCR assay. TCRdb carries this immuneACCESS record with in-frame sequences only. Its versions omit some clonotypes, under half of them owing to an unresolved V gene in the studies checked, with the rest unexplained. Here the sample has 90,000 to 120,000 clones; approximately 86% occur a single time. Less than 3.5% of the sample is held by the ten biggest clonotypes. The material sequenced was PBMCs or T cells enriched from blood (not recorded which). The receptor source for this set is a woman in her forties or fifties who had recovered from COVID-19.

The chain has TRBV6-4 and TRBJ2-7; D remains unclear. Trimming removed 5 bases from V and 0 bases from J, with 8 bases in between. CDR3 length: 13 amino acids. Germline V gives CDR1 MRHNA, CDR2 SNTAGT. The CDR3 loop is CASSPEPSYEQYF. CDR3 coding DNA: TGTGCCAGCAGTCCAGAACCCTCCTACGAGCAGTACTTC.

The chain couples TRBV29-1 to TRBJ2-7; 7 nucleotides match TRBD1. The CDR3 consists of 14 residues. After removal of 0 bases from V and 3 bases from J, the junction contained 5 bases not matched to a gene. CDR1 SQVTM and CDR2 ANQGSEA come from the germline V gene. The CDR3 here is CSVEDSGQSYEQYF. The CDR3 nucleotides are TGCAGCGTTGAAGACTCGGGACAGAGCTACGAGCAGTACTTC.

The chain uses TRBV11-2 and TRBJ2-1; possible D gene TRBD1, 6 bases. CDR1 is SGHAT and CDR2 is FQNNGV in the germline V gene. There are 13 residues in the CDR3. The ends were cut back, 7 bases at V and 3 bases at J, with 10 bases in the middle. Here the CDR3 reads CASTRGSYNEQFF. DNA of the CDR3: TGTGCCAGCACCAGGGGCAGCTACAATGAGCAGTTCTTC.

This clone was recorded only once. CDR3 bases: TGCACCAGCAGCCAAGATTGGACAGGGGATTCGTTCTCTGGGGCCAACGTCCTGACTTTC. Amino acids: CTSSQDWTGDSFSGANVLTF. The chain is built from TRBV1 and TRBJ2-6; the table's D call of TRBD1 was not tested on the DNA. TRBV1 is tagged as a pseudogene. There are 20 residues in the CDR3.

The chain uses TRBV3-1 (or the pseudogene TRBV3-2) and TRBJ1-5; D is perhaps TRBD1 (6 bases). The CDR3 is 15 amino acids. Per germline, CDR1 LGHDT and CDR2 YNNKEL (reference sequence). The V end lost 0 bases, the J end lost 2 bases, and 8 bases lay between the germline ends. In DNA form, the CDR3 reads TGTGCCAGCAGCCAAGAGGGGGCCGGCAATCAGCCCCAGCATTTT. This gives the protein CASSQEGAGNQPQHF.

The genes are TRBV27 and TRBJ1-1, with TRBD1 matching 8 bases. The CDR3 sequence is 13 residues long. From germline, CDR1 is MNHEY and CDR2 SMNVEV (reference sequence). Trimming at V came to 7 bases and at J to 5 bases, leaving 6 bases not matched to a gene. The CDR3 is CASTTGQGTEAFF. The CDR3 DNA follows: TGTGCCAGCACCACTGGACAGGGAACTGAAGCTTTCTTT.

The chain recombines TRBV9 with TRBJ2-1; no clear D. The CDR3 runs 14 residues. V was shortened by 6 bases and J by 5 bases, with 15 bases between the two germline ends. Per germline, CDR1 SGDLS and CDR2 YYNGEE. The CDR3 loop is CASTPTGGNNEQFF. Here the CDR3 DNA reads TGTGCCAGCACCCCTACCGGCGGTAACAATGAGCAGTTCTTC.

This clone was seen once. This chain links TRBV19 with TRBJ1-1; the D is unclear. The CDR3 loop spans 13 amino acids. CDR1 is LNHDA and CDR2 is SQIVND in the germline V gene (reference sequence). Trimming took 7 bases from V and 11 from J, leaving 20 bases between them. The CDR3: CASTGQFLPSAFF. The CDR3 DNA sequence: TGTGCCAGTACTGGGCAGTTTCTCCCTTCGGCTTTCTTT.

The chain employs TRBV19 and TRBJ1-1, with TRBD1 as a possible D gene (5 bases). Germline CDR1 LNHDA, CDR2 SQIVND (reference sequence). V was shortened by 2 bases and J by 6 bases, with 10 bases between the two germline ends. This CDR3 spans 13 amino acids. CDR3 DNA: TGTGCCAGTAGTATACAGGGTATAGCTGAAGCTTTCTTT. This sequence encodes CASSIQGIAEAFF.

J is TRBJ2-7 and V is TRBV18, with D perhaps matching TRBD1 (6 bases). V lost 1 base to trimming and J lost 1 base, with 11 bases between them. The CDR3 sequence is 15 residues long. Germline CDR1 KGHSH, CDR2 LQKENI. Written as DNA, the CDR3 is TGTGCCAGCTCACCACTTACAGGACAGTCCTACGAGCAGTACTTC. This gives the protein CASSPLTGQSYEQYF.

V gene TRBV5-3 combines with J gene TRBJ1-4; TRBD1 is a possible D gene (6 bases). TRBV5-3 is an ORF for which the function is uncertain. This CDR3 is built from 16 residues. V lost 4 bases, J lost 3 bases, and 16 bases lay in between. The CDR3 DNA is TGTGCCAGAAGCGACCCCACAGGGAGGGCTAATGAAAAACTGTTTTTT. Its translation is CARSDPTGRANEKLFF.

This chain links TRBV6-6 with TRBJ2-1, with D perhaps matching TRBD2 (6 bases). There are 14 residues in the CDR3. In germline, CDR1 is MNHNY, CDR2 SVGAGI (reference sequence). V was clipped by 6 bases and J by 3 bases, with 12 bases between them. CDR3 sequence reads: CASRLAEIYNEQFF. The DNA of the CDR3 is TGTGCCAGCAGATTAGCGGAGATCTACAATGAGCAGTTCTTC.

This rearrangement joins TRBV6-4 to TRBJ2-7; D remains ambiguous. V shed 11 bases and J shed 4 bases, with 18 bases lying between them. This CDR3 has 13 amino acids. Germline CDR1 reads MRHNA; CDR2 reads SNTAGT. The CDR3 is CAPKFRSDYEQYF. CDR3 nucleotides: TGTGCCCCAAAGTTCAGATCAGATTACGAGCAGTACTTC.

The V call is TRBV3-1 (or the pseudogene TRBV3-2), the J call TRBJ2-2, with TRBD2 matching 8 bases. The germline gives CDR1 LGHDT, CDR2 YNNKEL (reference sequence). J lost 3 bases, V lost 2 bases, and 5 bases had no gene match. This CDR3 has 16 residues. CDR3 DNA: TGTGCCAGCAGCCAACGGGGGGGCCCGGACACCGGGGAGCTGTTTTTT. Amino acid sequence: CASSQRGGPDTGELFF.

This chain joins TRBV4-2 and TRBJ2-3; 9 nucleotides match TRBD2. Trimming took 3 bases from V and 0 from J; bases not matched to a gene: 10. Germline lookup yields CDR1 LGHNA and CDR2 YNFKEQ. This CDR3 region has 18 residues. The CDR3 region has the DNA TGTGCCAGCAGCCAGACAGCGGGAGGCACAGCTAGCACAGATACGCAGTATTTT. Translating it yields CASSQTAGGTASTDTQYF.

The gene calls are TRBV29-1 and TRBJ2-4; possibly TRBD1 for D (6 bases). Trimming shortened V by 2 bases and J by 1 base, and 24 bases separated the two germline ends. The CDR3 sequence is 19 residues long. CDR1 and CDR2 from the germline V gene are SQVTM and ANQGSEA. The CDR3 coding sequence is TGCAGCGTTGAAACCTCGCGGCGACAGGTTGGTCGCGCCAAAAACATTCAGTACTTC. Encoded protein: CSVETSRRQVGRAKNIQYF.

The chain links TRBV15 to TRBJ2-5; D is possibly TRBD2 (6 bases). The CDR3 spans 15 residues. V was cut by 3 bases and J by 4 bases, with 15 bases left in between. Per germline, CDR1 LNHNV and CDR2 YYDKDF (reference sequence). In DNA, the CDR3 is TGTGCCACCAGCAGCGACCTAGCGTTACCAGAGACCCAGTACTTC. It translates to CATSSDLALPETQYF.

This chain uses TRBV28 with TRBJ2-3, with TRBD2 as a possible D gene (7 bases). The CDR3 is 17 residues long. Germline V gene sequence: CDR1 MDHEN, CDR2 SYDVKM. Between the trimmed V and J ends, which lost 5 bases and 3 bases, there was a span of 21 bases. The CDR3 spells CASSPPPTRGGTDTQYF. The CDR3 region has the DNA TGTGCCAGCAGTCCCCCCCCGACTAGGGGGGGGACAGATACGCAGTATTTT.

CDR3 sequence: CASSGQGSEETQYF. The DNA for the CDR3 is TGTGCCAGCAGCGGACAGGGGTCGGAGGAGACCCAGTACTTC. The rearrangement uses TRBV9 and TRBJ2-5, with 8 bases matching TRBD1. Losses at the gene ends were 3 bases for V and 5 bases for J; bases not matched to a gene: 6. The CDR3 runs 14 residues. Germline CDR1 SGDLS, CDR2 YYNGEE. The full variable domain, with the rest looked up from reference TRBV9 and TRBJ2-5, is DSGVTQTPKHLITATGQRVTLRCSPRSGDLSVYWYQQSLDQGLQFLIQYYNGEERAKGNILERFSAQQFPDLHSELNLSSLELGDSALYFCASSGQGSEETQYFGPGTRLLVL.

The chain has TRBV9 and TRBJ2-3; 15 nucleotides match TRBD2. Germline CDR1 reads SGDLS; CDR2 reads YYNGEE. The CDR3 totals 17 residues. V lost 0 bases and J lost 6; bases outside the gene matches: 5. As DNA, the CDR3 is TGTGCCAGCAGCGTAGGGACTAGCGGGGGGGCATGGGATACGCAGTATTTT. As protein: CASSVGTSGGAWDTQYF.

The rearrangement joins TRBV13 to TRBJ1-1; 9 positions agree with TRBD1. This CDR3 region has 14 residues. Germline-derived CDR1 and CDR2 are PRHDT and FYEKMQ (reference sequence). V shed 3 bases, J shed 4 bases, and the junction held 3 bases outside the gene matches. DNA for the CDR3: TGTGCCAGCAGCTTCGGACAGGGGAGCACTGAAGCTTTCTTT. It encodes CASSFGQGSTEAFF.

This clone has just a few counts. The chain is built from TRBV5-4 and TRBJ1-1; a possible D gene is TRBD1 (5 bases). Germline V gene data show CDR1 as SGHNT and CDR2 as YYREEE (reference sequence). V lost 1 base, J lost 0 bases, and 19 bases lay in between. There are 18 residues in the CDR3. As DNA, the CDR3 is TGTGCCAGCAGCTTGCCGCGGGGCGGGGGTAGGATGAACACTGAAGCTTTCTTT. This translates into CASSLPRGGGRMNTEAFF.